The sequence of this T cell receptor (beta chain) was determined in a study of early T cells in non-severe SARS-CoV-2 infection (dated by TCRdb to 2020 to 2022). With regard to the full study: Bulk RNA from unsorted whole blood was used for TCR sequencing, so alpha and beta chains could not be paired.

Taken from cysteine to phenylalanine, the CDR3 has 14 residues. Only the CDR3 DNA stays, 42 bases, in frame from base 1. From a lookup of the germline V gene (reference sequence), CDR1 and CDR2 are DFQATT and SNEGSKA. After removal of 1 base from V and 4 bases from J, the junction retains 3 bases not matched to a gene. A case-control design nested within a healthcare worker cohort in London, UK, was used, with weekly nasopharyngeal swab PCR tests and blood sampling performed. Between 23 and 31 March 2020, the week of the UK lockdown, healthcare workers were enrolled and then followed up weekly for as long as 16 weeks. Library construction relied on 5' RACE. Data came from a NextSeq 500. Unique molecular identifiers were attached to individual cDNA molecules in the TCR library protocol so that sequencing error and PCR bias could be corrected. Both TCR alpha and beta chains were sequenced, and tight co-correlation was observed between alpha and beta sequence abundances in each sample. In the source study's methods: V gene, J gene and CDR3 annotation of TCR sequences was performed with Decombinator V4. Expanded TCRs were defined as changing significantly between any two time points under a Poisson model with p below 0.0001. Abundances of TCRs were expressed as counts per million after normalisation to the total number of TCRs sequenced in each sample. MAIT TCRs were defined by TRAV1-2 paired with TRAJ12, TRAJ20 or TRAJ33, and iNKT TCRs by TRAV10 paired with TRAJ18. VDJdb, accessed 1 November 2021, was searched for CMV, EBV and SARS-CoV-2 annotated TCRs, excluding TCRs annotated for multiple antigens. TCRdb took the public reads, trimmed them with fastp at Q25, ran MiXCR for clone calling and kept in-frame beta chains. Rows are unified per CDR3 protein, each entry keeping the most common DNA and genes. TCRdb, not the original authors, processed these V and J calls. The sample includes 30,000 to 35,000 distinct CDR3 sequences, with under 6% observed a single time. The ten largest clones add up to 5% to 5.5% of the sample.

The investigation overall reported the following: VDJdb matching was skewed toward anti-spike CD8 responses and likely underestimated virus-specific expansions, missing private and CD4 specificities.

On this clonotype itself: Its specific antigen is unknown. Base qualities are not at hand, and no much larger clone is one base apart.

This receptor was identified in an adult who was a healthcare worker with PCR-confirmed SARS-CoV-2 infection or an uninfected control (not recorded which). The sample taken for sequencing was whole blood. The V and J segments used are TRBV20-1 and TRBJ2-1; a stretch of 8 junction bases matches TRBD2. CDR3 protein: CSARGLARYNEQFF. The nucleotides are TGCAGTGCTAGAGGACTAGCGCGATACAATGAGCAGTTCTTC.